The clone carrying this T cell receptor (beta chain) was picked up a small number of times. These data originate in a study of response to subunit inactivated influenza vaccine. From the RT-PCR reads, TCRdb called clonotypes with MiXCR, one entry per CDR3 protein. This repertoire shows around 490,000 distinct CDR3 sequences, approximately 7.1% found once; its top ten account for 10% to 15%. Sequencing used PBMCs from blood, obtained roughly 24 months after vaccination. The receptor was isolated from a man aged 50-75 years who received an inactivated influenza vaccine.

CDR3 protein: CASSVSLAGGPGNEQFF. As DNA, the CDR3 is TGTGCCAGCAGTGTATCTCTAGCGGGAGGGCCTGGTAATGAGCAGTTCTTC. This rearrangement joins TRBV6-1 to TRBJ2-1; 12 bases align to TRBD2. Trimming took 4 bases from V and 7 from J; bases not matched to a gene: 11. There are 17 residues in the CDR3. Looked up from germline, CDR1 is MNHNS and CDR2 is SASEGT.